This T cell receptor beta chain originates from a study of T-cell memory formation after mild COVID-19. On the study more broadly: Most TCR clusters belonged to a single donor.

The study's findings and limits: Contracting clones, day 15 to 85, had balanced CD4/CD8, and later expanders favored CD4+.

TCRdb redid the calling of the 5' RACE reads with MiXCR, one entry per CDR3 protein. This table has about 560,000 distinct CDR3 sequences, roughly 18% appearing once. Germline CDR1 and CDR2: SGDLS and YYNGEE. V lost 4 bases, J lost 4 bases, and 11 bases stayed unmatched. This CDR3 comprises 16 residues. Turning to this clonotype: The antigen is not known.

This chain uses TRBV9 with TRBJ2-1; 7 bases are a match to TRBD1. The clonotype was recovered from an adult woman who had mild COVID-19 (a few samples of this study predate the infection). Cell type and time point are not known. The material sequenced was PBMCs or a T cell subset sorted from them (not recorded which). CDR3 in amino acids: CASSSNTGTDYNEQFF. CDR3 nucleotides: TGTGCCAGCAGCTCCAACACCGGGACAGATTACAATGAGCAGTTCTTC.